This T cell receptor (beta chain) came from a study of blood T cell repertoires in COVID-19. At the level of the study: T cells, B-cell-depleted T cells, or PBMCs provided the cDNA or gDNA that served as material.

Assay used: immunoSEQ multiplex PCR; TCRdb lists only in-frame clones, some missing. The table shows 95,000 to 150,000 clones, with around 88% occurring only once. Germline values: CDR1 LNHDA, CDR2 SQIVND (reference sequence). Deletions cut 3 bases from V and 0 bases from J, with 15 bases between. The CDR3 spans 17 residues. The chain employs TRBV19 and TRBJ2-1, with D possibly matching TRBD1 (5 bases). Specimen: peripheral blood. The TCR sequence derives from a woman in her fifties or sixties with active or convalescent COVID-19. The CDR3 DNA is TGTGCCAGTAGTATCCACAGGACGGAGAGCTCCTACAATGAGCAGTTCTTC. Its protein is CASSIHRTESSYNEQFF.